These 24 T cell receptor beta chains share one sample of origin, sequenced in a study of cytomegalovirus exposure and HLA in healthy donors. Both 60 Vbeta primers and 13 Jbeta primers went into the PCR. Data came from immunoSEQ multiplex PCR; TCRdb stores just in-frame clones and leaves some out. In the table there are roughly 35,000 clones, around 53% of which are singletons. Sequencing was performed on PBMCs. These receptors were obtained from a woman between 40 and 55 years old in good health and CMV-seropositive.

This clone was seen only a few times. The chain employs TRBV28 and TRBJ1-6; D gene uncertain. Trimming removed 3 bases from V and 7 bases from J, with 10 bases in between. Looked up from germline, CDR1 is MDHEN and CDR2 is SYDVKM. The CDR3 spans 14 residues. The CDR3 loop reads CASSLWAQNSPLHF. CDR3 DNA sequence: TGTGCCAGCAGTTTGTGGGCCCAGAATTCACCCCTCCACTTT.

This clone was seen more than once but under ten times. The rearrangement links TRBV7-2 to TRBJ2-2, with 7 bases matching TRBD2. The CDR3 length is 15 residues. Trimming at V came to 2 bases and at J to 5 bases, leaving 5 bases not matched to a gene. Per the germline V gene, CDR1 is SGHTA and CDR2 is FQGNSA. CDR3 DNA: TGTGCCAGCAGCTTATGGGAGGGCCGGACCGGGGAGCTGTTTTTT. Translation gives CASSLWEGRTGELFF.

This clone was observed a handful of times. This chain uses TRBV5-6 with TRBJ2-5; TRBD2 matches at 12 bases. This CDR3 is built from 18 residues. Germline values: CDR1 SGHDT, CDR2 YYEEEE. The J segment lost 4 bases and the V segment lost 0 bases, leaving 10 bases of the junction unmatched. The CDR3 here is CASSLAPPSGGASETQYF. The CDR3 DNA sequence: TGTGCCAGCAGCTTGGCGCCTCCTAGCGGGGGGGCGTCAGAGACCCAGTACTTC.

The chain links TRBV28 to TRBJ1-5; unclear D gene. The CDR3 is made up of 15 amino acids. The V gene's germline CDR1 is MDHEN and CDR2 SYDVKM. Trimming cost V 5 bases and J 2 bases, with 13 bases left between them. The CDR3 is CASSTGFRGNQPQHF. As DNA, the CDR3 is TGTGCCAGCAGTACCGGATTTCGGGGCAATCAGCCCCAGCATTTT. The full variable domain, its missing parts supplied by reference TRBV28 and TRBJ1-5, is DVKVTQSSRYLVKRTGEKVFLECVQDMDHENMFWYRQDPGLGLRLIYFSYDVKMKEKGDIPEGYSVSREKKERFSLILESASTNQTSMYLCASSTGFRGNQPQHFGDGTRLSIL.

V and J are TRBV15 and TRBJ2-5; weak D call: TRBD2 (5 bases). CDR1 is LNHNV, CDR2 YYDKDF, per germline (reference sequence). V gave up 4 bases and J gave up 5 bases, with 11 bases separating them. This CDR3 region has 13 residues. CDR3 residues: CATSNGVWETQYF. The CDR3 DNA is TGTGCCACCAGCAACGGGGTATGGGAGACCCAGTACTTC. Supplemented by reference TRBV15 and TRBJ2-5, the full variable domain reads DAMVIQNPRYQVTQFGKPVTLSCSQTLNHNVMYWYQQKSSQAPKLLFHYYDKDFNNEADTPDNFQSRRPNTSFCFLDIRSPGLGDTAMYLCATSNGVWETQYFGPGTRLLVL.

The rearrangement joins TRBV15 to TRBJ2-3; 10 bases are shared with TRBD2. Germline CDR1 LNHNV, CDR2 YYDKDF (reference sequence). With V trimmed by 2 bases and J by 3 bases, 5 bases remained unmatched. CDR3 size: 16 residues. The CDR3 is CATSRKIAGGTDTQYF. DNA for the CDR3: TGTGCCACCAGCAGAAAGATAGCGGGGGGAACAGATACGCAGTATTTT.

This clone was counted once. The chain joins TRBV2 to TRBJ1-5; D remains unclear. In germline, CDR1 is SNHLY, CDR2 FYNNEI. The CDR3 runs to 14 residues. Trimming stripped 2 bases from V and 3 bases from J, with 8 bases between. CDR3 amino acids: CASSESLNNQPQHF. Written as DNA, the CDR3 is TGTGCCAGCAGTGAAAGCCTTAACAATCAGCCCCAGCATTTT.

The genes are TRBV18 and TRBJ1-2, with D possibly TRBD1 on 5 matching bases. The CDR3 has 14 residues. Trimming cost V 5 bases and J 6 bases, with 16 bases left between them. Germline lookup yields CDR1 KGHSH and CDR2 LQKENI. DNA of the CDR3: TGTGCCAGCTCAACTCGAAGACAGACAGATGGCTACACCTTC. It is translated as CASSTRRQTDGYTF. Complete variable domain (other parts from reference TRBV18 and TRBJ1-2): NAGVMQNPRHLVRRRGQEARLRCSPMKGHSHVYWYRQLPEEGLKFMVYLQKENIIDESGMPKERFSAEFPKEGPSILRIQQVVRGDSAAYFCASSTRRQTDGYTFGSGTRLTVV.

This clone was picked up a small number of times. The chain joins TRBV7-9 to TRBJ2-5; no reliable D call. This CDR3 has 13 residues. The ends were cut back, 1 base at V and 5 bases at J, with 8 bases in the middle. Germline V gene data show CDR1 as SEHNR and CDR2 as FQNEAQ (reference sequence). CDR3 residues: CASSLGLRETQYF. The DNA of the CDR3 is TGTGCCAGCAGCTTAGGATTACGGGAGACCCAGTACTTC.

This sequence joins TRBV9 and TRBJ2-1; 13 bases fit TRBD2. Germline V gene data show CDR1 as SGDLS and CDR2 as YYNGEE. J was trimmed by 5 bases and V by 4 bases; bases with no gene match: 15. This CDR3 is 19 amino acids long. Written as DNA, the CDR3 is TGTGCCAGCAGCCACACAACTAGAGCCGGGACTAGCGGGAACAATGAGCAGTTCTTC. Its protein product is CASSHTTRAGTSGNNEQFF.

This chain connects TRBV7-8 to TRBJ2-7; TRBD1 matches 9 bases. The CDR3 covers 15 residues. The ends lost 10 bases at V and 0 bases at J; junction bases unmatched: 10. Germline loops: CDR1 SGHVS, CDR2 FQNEAQ. CDR3 sequence reads: CATGAGQGSSYEQYF. The CDR3 bases are TGTGCCACCGGGGCGGGACAGGGTTCCTCCTACGAGCAGTACTTC.

This chain connects TRBV27 to TRBJ2-5, with D unclear. Trimming removed 5 bases at V and 4 bases at J, with 11 bases between. Germline CDR1 is MNHEY and CDR2 is SMNVEV (reference sequence). This CDR3 comprises 13 residues. The CDR3 protein is CASSLRARETQYF. The CDR3 DNA sequence: TGTGCCAGCAGTCTCCGCGCCCGAGAGACCCAGTACTTC.

This chain connects TRBV10-1 to TRBJ2-1, with 13 bases aligning to TRBD2. CDR3 length: 18 residues. CDR1 WNHNN and CDR2 SYGVQD come from the germline V gene (reference sequence). Trimming removed 7 bases from V and 7 bases from J; junction bases left unmatched: 16. The CDR3 DNA is TGCGCCAGCAACCCTGGACCCGGAACTAGCGGGGGGGAGAATGAGCAGTTCTTC. Amino acid sequence: CASNPGPGTSGGENEQFF.

The chain employs TRBV27 and TRBJ2-1; TRBD2 matches at 8 bases. There are 15 residues in the CDR3. J lost 2 bases, V lost 6 bases, and 6 bases had no gene match. Germline V CDR1 and CDR2: MNHEY, SMNVEV (reference sequence). The DNA of the CDR3 is TGTGCCAGCAGCCGGGGGGGCCTCGCCTACAATGAGCAGTTCTTC. It yields the protein CASSRGGLAYNEQFF.

This clone was detected only once. The CDR3 loop is CSVEDHTGSDGNTIYF. The CDR3 DNA follows: TGCAGCGTTGAAGATCATACAGGGAGTGATGGAAACACCATATATTTT. The chain uses TRBV29-1 and TRBJ1-3; perhaps TRBD1 as D (6 bases). This CDR3 contains 16 residues. V lost 0 bases and J 3 bases, leaving 15 bases between the germline ends. The V gene's germline CDR1 is SQVTM and CDR2 ANQGSEA.

A remark on this clone: One junction end does not reproduce the germline sequence, and a read error may be involved. The rearrangement links TRBV7-7 to TRBJ2-5, with 11 nucleotides matching TRBD2. The CDR3 sequence is 17 residues long. Germline values: CDR1 SSHAT, CDR2 FNYEAQ (reference sequence). The CDR3: CASSLGASGGFGETQYF. The CDR3 DNA reads TGTGCTAGCAGCTTAGGGGCTAGCGGGGGGTTTGGAGAGACCCAGTACTTC.

This clone was counted between two and nine times. The chain couples TRBV10-3 to TRBJ2-7; TRBD2 matches at 10 bases. The CDR3 is 14 residues long. Trimming removed 6 bases from V and 5 bases from J; junction bases left unmatched: 7. The germline V gene has CDR1 ENHRY and CDR2 SYGVKD. CDR3 nucleotide sequence: TGTGCCATCAGCCCTAGCGGGGGCTGGGACGAGCAGTACTTC. It codes for CAISPSGGWDEQYF.

The chain has TRBV18 and TRBJ2-7, with TRBD1 as a possible D gene (5 bases). V lost 6 bases and J lost 3, with 12 bases in between. CDR1 is KGHSH, CDR2 LQKENI, per germline. The CDR3 sequence is 13 residues long. For the CDR3, the DNA is TGTGCCAGCTCGACGCAGGGTAGCTACGAGCAGTACTTC. Its translation: CASSTQGSYEQYF.

This clone was observed a few times. The rearrangement joins TRBV4-3 to TRBJ2-7; 9 bases fit TRBD1. The junction had 6 bases not matched to a gene; V was cut back by 8 bases and J by 4 bases. The CDR3 spans 13 residues. Germline values: CDR1 LGHNA, CDR2 YSLEER. CDR3 in DNA: TGCGCCAGCTCTCGGGACAGGGTATACGAGCAGTACTTC. It encodes CASSRDRVYEQYF.

V and J are TRBV6-1 and TRBJ2-1; 8 bases agree with TRBD1. Germline V lookup: CDR1 MNHNS, CDR2 SASEGT. This CDR3 has 16 amino acids. V shed 5 bases and J 2 bases; nucleotides not matched to a gene: 8. This chain's CDR3 is CASSQGQGSTYNEQFF. The CDR3, as DNA: TGTGCCAGCAGTCAAGGACAGGGTAGCACCTACAATGAGCAGTTCTTC.

This rearrangement joins TRBV5-1 to TRBJ1-3; 7 bases agree with TRBD1. Germline V gives CDR1 SGHRS, CDR2 YFSETQ. The CDR3 consists of 16 residues. V shed 3 bases and J 3 bases; nucleotides not matched to a gene: 9. CDR3 nucleotide sequence: TGCGCCAGCAGCTCTAGTGGAGGGGGCTATGGAAACACCATATATTTT. This encodes CASSSSGGGYGNTIYF.

This clone has just a few counts. This chain connects TRBV6-5 to TRBJ2-3; 8 bases are a match to TRBD2. CDR1 MNHEY and CDR2 SVGAGI come from the germline V gene. This CDR3 has 15 residues. V shed 6 bases and J 1 base; nucleotides not matched to a gene: 6. The CDR3 spells CASRNSGAGTDTQYF. CDR3 nucleotides: TGTGCCAGCAGAAATAGCGGGGCCGGCACAGATACGCAGTATTTT.

The chain joins TRBV30 to TRBJ1-2; a possible D gene is TRBD1 (5 bases). The germline gives CDR1 GTSNPN, CDR2 SVGIG (reference sequence). This CDR3 comprises 14 residues. V was pared by 2 bases and J by 4 bases, with 14 bases between. In DNA, the CDR3 is TGTGCCTGGAGTCGGGAAAGGGGAGGCTATGGCTACACCTTC. It translates to CAWSRERGGYGYTF.

This clone has only a few counts. The chain employs TRBV5-1 and TRBJ2-7; weak D call: TRBD2 (6 bases). The CDR3 totals 15 residues. Germline CDR1 and CDR2: SGHRS and YFSETQ. V lost 3 bases and J lost 2, with 15 bases in between. CDR3 sequence: CASSSGSSATYEQYF. CDR3 DNA sequence: TGCGCCAGCAGCTCCGGTTCTAGCGCGACCTACGAGCAGTACTTC.